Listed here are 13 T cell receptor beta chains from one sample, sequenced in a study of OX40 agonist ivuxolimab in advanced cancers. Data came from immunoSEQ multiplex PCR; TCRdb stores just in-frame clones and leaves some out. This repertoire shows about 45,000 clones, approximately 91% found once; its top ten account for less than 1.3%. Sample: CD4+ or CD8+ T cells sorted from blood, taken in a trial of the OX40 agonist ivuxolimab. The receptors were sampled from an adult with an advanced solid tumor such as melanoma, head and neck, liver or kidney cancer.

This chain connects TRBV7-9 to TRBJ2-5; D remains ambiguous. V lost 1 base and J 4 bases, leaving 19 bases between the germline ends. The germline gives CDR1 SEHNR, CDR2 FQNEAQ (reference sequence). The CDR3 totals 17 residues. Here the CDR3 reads CASSLGKNPFRLETQYF. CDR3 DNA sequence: TGTGCCAGCAGCTTAGGAAAAAACCCTTTTAGGCTAGAGACCCAGTACTTC.

CDR3 loop: CASSYGGQETYNEQFF. For the CDR3, the DNA is TGTGCCAGCAGTTACGGGGGACAGGAAACCTACAATGAGCAGTTCTTC. This chain links TRBV6-6 with TRBJ2-1; 8 positions match TRBD1. Germline-derived CDR1 and CDR2 are MNHNY and SVGAGI (reference sequence). Trimming at V came to 2 bases and at J to 2 bases, leaving 5 bases not matched to a gene. The CDR3 has 16 amino acids.

CDR3 DNA: TGTGCCAGCAGCAGTACAGGGGGCGAGGGTGAAAAACTGTTTTTT. Its protein product is CASSSTGGEGEKLFF. The chain joins TRBV7-8 to TRBJ1-4; 9 bases map to TRBD1. V shed 5 bases, J shed 7 bases, and the junction held 8 bases outside the gene matches. The CDR3 length is 15 residues. Germline assignment: CDR1 SGHVS and CDR2 FQNEAQ.

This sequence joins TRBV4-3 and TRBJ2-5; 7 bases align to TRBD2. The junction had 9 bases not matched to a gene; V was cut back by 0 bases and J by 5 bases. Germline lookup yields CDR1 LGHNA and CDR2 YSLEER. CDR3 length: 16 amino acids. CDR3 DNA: TGCGCCAGCAGCCAAGAGAGGGGACTACCCCCTGAGACCCAGTACTTC. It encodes CASSQERGLPPETQYF.

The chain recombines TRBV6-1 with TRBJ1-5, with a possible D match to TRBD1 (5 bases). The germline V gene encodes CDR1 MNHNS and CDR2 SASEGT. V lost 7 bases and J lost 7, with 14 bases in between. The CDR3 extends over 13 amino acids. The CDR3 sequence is CASTGGRGQPQHF. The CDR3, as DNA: TGTGCCAGCACGGGGGGGAGAGGGCAGCCCCAGCATTTT.

This CDR3 reads CASSLRQGGTGELFF. CDR3 coding DNA: TGTGCCAGCAGCTTAAGACAGGGGGGCACCGGGGAGCTGTTTTTT. The V call is TRBV7-3, the J call TRBJ2-2; TRBD1 matches at 9 bases. From germline, CDR1 is SGHTA and CDR2 FQGTGA. The junction had 1 base not matched to a gene; V was cut back by 1 base and J by 4 bases. The CDR3 consists of 15 residues.

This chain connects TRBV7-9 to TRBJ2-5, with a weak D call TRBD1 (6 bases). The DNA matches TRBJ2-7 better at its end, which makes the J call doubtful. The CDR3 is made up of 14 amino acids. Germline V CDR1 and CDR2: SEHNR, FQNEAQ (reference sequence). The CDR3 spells CASSLRTASYEQYF. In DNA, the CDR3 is TGTGCCAGCAGTCTAAGGACAGCCTCCTACGAGCAGTACTTC.

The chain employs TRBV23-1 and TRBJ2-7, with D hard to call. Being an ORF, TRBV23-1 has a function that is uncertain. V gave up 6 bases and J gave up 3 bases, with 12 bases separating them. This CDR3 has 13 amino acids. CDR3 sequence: CASRVNPDYEQYF. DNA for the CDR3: TGCGCCAGCAGGGTTAACCCCGACTACGAGCAGTACTTC.

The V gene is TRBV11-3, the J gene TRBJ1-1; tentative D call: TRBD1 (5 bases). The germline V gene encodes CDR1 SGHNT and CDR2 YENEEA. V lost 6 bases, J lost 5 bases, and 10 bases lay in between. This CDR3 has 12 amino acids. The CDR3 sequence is CASRGAGTEAFF. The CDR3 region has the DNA TGTGCCAGCAGAGGGGCGGGGACTGAAGCTTTCTTT.

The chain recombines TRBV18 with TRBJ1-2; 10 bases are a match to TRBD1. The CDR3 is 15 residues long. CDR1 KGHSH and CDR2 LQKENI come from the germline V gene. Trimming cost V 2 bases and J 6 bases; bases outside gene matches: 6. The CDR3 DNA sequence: TGTGCCAGCTCACCAATGACAGGGGGCATTGATGGCTACACCTTC. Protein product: CASSPMTGGIDGYTF.

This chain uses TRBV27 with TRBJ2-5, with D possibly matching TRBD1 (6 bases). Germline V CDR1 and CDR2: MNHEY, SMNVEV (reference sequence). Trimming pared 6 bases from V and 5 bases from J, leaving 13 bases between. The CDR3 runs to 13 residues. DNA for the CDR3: TGTGCCAGCAGGTCACAGGGTTGGGAGACCCAGTACTTC. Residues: CASRSQGWETQYF.

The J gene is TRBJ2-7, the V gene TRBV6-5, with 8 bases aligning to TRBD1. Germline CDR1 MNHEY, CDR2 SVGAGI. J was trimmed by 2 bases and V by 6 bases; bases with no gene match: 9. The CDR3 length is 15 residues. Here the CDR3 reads CASSRPGTGTYEQYF. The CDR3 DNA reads TGTGCCAGCAGCCGCCCTGGGACAGGTACCTACGAGCAGTACTTC.

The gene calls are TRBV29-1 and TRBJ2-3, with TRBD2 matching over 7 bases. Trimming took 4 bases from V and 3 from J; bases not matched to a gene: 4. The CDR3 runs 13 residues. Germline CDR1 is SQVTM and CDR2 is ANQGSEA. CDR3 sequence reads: CSVGAGATDTQYF. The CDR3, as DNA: TGCAGCGTTGGGGCGGGAGCTACAGATACGCAGTATTTT.